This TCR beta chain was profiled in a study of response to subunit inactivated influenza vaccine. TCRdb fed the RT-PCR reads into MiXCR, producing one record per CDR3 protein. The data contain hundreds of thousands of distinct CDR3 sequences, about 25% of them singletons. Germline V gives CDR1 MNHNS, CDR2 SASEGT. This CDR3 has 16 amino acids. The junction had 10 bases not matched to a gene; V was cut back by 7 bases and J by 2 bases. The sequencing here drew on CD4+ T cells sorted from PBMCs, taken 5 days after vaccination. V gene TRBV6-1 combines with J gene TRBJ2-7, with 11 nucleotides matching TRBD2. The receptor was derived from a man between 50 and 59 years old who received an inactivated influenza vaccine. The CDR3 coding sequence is TGTGCCAGCACGCCCCGGCTAGCGGGAGGCGCCTACGAGCAGTACTTC. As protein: CASTPRLAGGAYEQYF.